Listed below are T cell receptor beta chains from one sample, sequenced in a study of human T cells and chemical hapten exposure. A single record per CDR3 protein comes from TCRdb applying MiXCR to the RACE reads. The sample yields 380,000 or so distinct CDR3 sequences, 4.8% seen once. Sequencing was performed on whole blood, taken in connection with sensitization to the hapten diphenylcyclopropenone (DPC). These receptors were taken from a woman in her fifties or sixties with alopecia areata. Some clones in this sample may be carry-over from other donors' samples. Both conserved end residues are part of each CDR3. The D gene is left open where the match is weak. Rows may omit the clone size; those that give it use once, few, many or a size class.

CDR3 DNA: TGTGCCAGCAGCCAATTGATAGGAGATACGCAGTATTTT
CDR3 protein: CASSQLIGDTQYF
clone size: many
J gene: TRBJ2-3
V gene: TRBV3-1
D gene: .

CDR3 DNA: TGTGCCAGCTCACCCGGTGTGGTTTCGTACGAGCAGTACTTC
CDR3 protein: CASSPGVVSYEQYF
clone size: many
J gene: TRBJ2-7
V gene: TRBV18
D gene: .

CDR3 DNA: TGCAGCGTTGAAGACGGGACTAGCGAAAGCTACGAGCAGTACTTC
CDR3 protein: CSVEDGTSESYEQYF
clone size: many
J gene: TRBJ2-7
V gene: TRBV29-1
D gene: TRBD2

CDR3 DNA: TGTGCCAGCAGGTCCGGGACCTCACCTAGCACAGATACGCAGTATTTT
CDR3 protein: CASRSGTSPSTDTQYF
clone size: .
J gene: TRBJ2-3
V gene: TRBV5-4
D gene: .

CDR3 DNA: TGTGCTAGTGCCACACTAGCGGGGGGCTCTGGGGCCAACGTCCTGACTTTC
CDR3 protein: CASATLAGGSGANVLTF
clone size: .
J gene: TRBJ2-6
V gene: TRBV12-5
D gene: TRBD2

CDR3 DNA: TGTGCCAGCAGTTTGGTAGGACTAGCGGGAGGGCCCAAGACCCAGTACTTC
CDR3 protein: CASSLVGLAGGPKTQYF
clone size: .
J gene: TRBJ2-5
V gene: TRBV27
D gene: TRBD2

CDR3 DNA: TGCGCCAGCAGCCCGGAACTTGGCGGGGAGCTGTTTTTT
CDR3 protein: CASSPELGGELFF
clone size: few
J gene: TRBJ2-2
V gene: TRBV5-1
D gene: .

CDR3 DNA: TGTGCCAGCAGCCAACGAATCAGGGACACTGAAGCTTTCTTT
CDR3 protein: CASSQRIRDTEAFF
clone size: many
J gene: TRBJ1-1
V gene: TRBV3-1
D gene: .

CDR3 DNA: TGTGCCAGCAGTCAAGGTCTACAGGAGAATGAAAAACTGTTTTTT
CDR3 protein: CASSQGLQENEKLFF
clone size: .
J gene: TRBJ1-4
V gene: TRBV4-2
D gene: .

CDR3 DNA: TGCGCCAGCAGCCGGGTCGGACTCCCTTGGACAGATACGCAGTATTTT
CDR3 protein: CASSRVGLPWTDTQYF
clone size: .
J gene: TRBJ2-3
V gene: TRBV4-1
D gene: .

CDR3 DNA: TGTGCCAGCACCTCAGGCCCGCTCAACACTGAAGCTTTCTTT
CDR3 protein: CASTSGPLNTEAFF
clone size: .
J gene: TRBJ1-1
V gene: TRBV2
D gene: .

CDR3 DNA: TGTGCCAGCAGCGCCAACCCTAGCGGACGGGATACGCAGTATTTT
CDR3 protein: CASSANPSGRDTQYF
clone size: .
J gene: TRBJ2-3
V gene: TRBV5-4
D gene: TRBD2

CDR3 DNA: TGTGCCAGCAGCGTTGAGGGGACTCGAATTTCCTACGAGCAGTACTTC
CDR3 protein: CASSVEGTRISYEQYF
clone size: many
J gene: TRBJ2-7
V gene: TRBV9
D gene: .

CDR3 DNA: TGCGCCAGCAGCCCAACAGGAGAGGGTAATGAAAAACTGTTTTTT
CDR3 protein: CASSPTGEGNEKLFF
clone size: many
J gene: TRBJ1-4
V gene: TRBV5-1
D gene: .

CDR3 DNA: TGTGCCAGCAGTTTAGTCGGACAGGGGAAAAATGAGCAGTTCTTC
CDR3 protein: CASSLVGQGKNEQFF
clone size: many
J gene: TRBJ2-1
V gene: TRBV27
D gene: TRBD1

CDR3 DNA: TGTGCCAGCAGCCAAGTAACAGACTATGGCTACACCTTC
CDR3 protein: CASSQVTDYGYTF
clone size: many
J gene: TRBJ1-2
V gene: TRBV3-1
D gene: .

CDR3 DNA: TGTGCCAGCAGCCTAATCCGGCAGGGGCAGCTGTCTGGGGCCAACGTCCTGACTTTC
CDR3 protein: CASSLIRQGQLSGANVLTF
clone size: many
J gene: TRBJ2-6
V gene: TRBV5-6
D gene: .

CDR3 DNA: TGTGCCAGCAGCGGCAAGACAGCTCCTAGCACAGATACGCAGTATTTT
CDR3 protein: CASSGKTAPSTDTQYF
clone size: many
J gene: TRBJ2-3
V gene: TRBV7-9
D gene: .

CDR3 DNA: TGTGCCACCCGAAAGGAGACTGGACAGGACGGAAACACCATATATTTT
CDR3 protein: CATRKETGQDGNTIYF
clone size: few
J gene: TRBJ1-3
V gene: TRBV6-9
D gene: TRBD1

CDR3 DNA: TGTGCCAGCAGTTTTTTTGGAGGGGAGAGACAGCCCCAGCATTTT
CDR3 protein: CASSFFGGERQPQHF
clone size: few
J gene: TRBJ1-5
V gene: TRBV6-2/TRBV6-3
D gene: .

CDR3 DNA: TGCAGCGTTGGGGACAGGGGCAATCAGCCCCAGCATTTT
CDR3 protein: CSVGDRGNQPQHF
clone size: few
J gene: TRBJ1-5
V gene: TRBV29-1
D gene: TRBD1

CDR3 DNA: TGTGCCAGCAGCTCCCCCGTAGCGGGAATAAATACGCAGTATTTT
CDR3 protein: CASSSPVAGINTQYF
clone size: many
J gene: TRBJ2-3
V gene: TRBV7-6
D gene: TRBD2

CDR3 DNA: TGTGCCAGCAGCTTAGCCCGTAGCCCCCAGCATTTT
CDR3 protein: CASSLARSPQHF
clone size: many
J gene: TRBJ1-5
V gene: TRBV11-3
D gene: .

CDR3 DNA: TGTGCCAGCAGTCTCCCAGGACTGCGCACAGATACGCAGTATTTT
CDR3 protein: CASSLPGLRTDTQYF
clone size: few
J gene: TRBJ2-3
V gene: TRBV12-3/TRBV12-4
D gene: .

CDR3 DNA: TGTGCCAGCAGTGGAAGGGAGTGGACAACCGGGGAGCTGTTTTTT
CDR3 protein: CASSGREWTTGELFF
clone size: .
J gene: TRBJ2-2
V gene: TRBV2
D gene: .

CDR3 DNA: TGCGCCAGCAGCCCCCTCGGCGGATCCGTCTCTCCTGGAAACACCATATATTTT
CDR3 protein: CASSPLGGSVSPGNTIYF
clone size: many
J gene: TRBJ1-3
V gene: TRBV5-1
D gene: .

CDR3 DNA: TGTGCCAGCAGCTTACGTGTAGGGGGCACGTACGAGCAGTACTTC
CDR3 protein: CASSLRVGGTYEQYF
clone size: once
J gene: TRBJ2-7
V gene: TRBV7-6
D gene: TRBD1

CDR3 DNA: TGTGCCAGCAGTTACGGGGACTATGGCTACACCTTC
CDR3 protein: CASSYGDYGYTF
clone size: many
J gene: TRBJ1-2
V gene: TRBV12-3/TRBV12-4
D gene: .

CDR3 DNA: TGTGCCAGCAGCTTAGCGCACAAGAACACCGGGGAGCTGTTTTTT
CDR3 protein: CASSLAHKNTGELFF
clone size: many
J gene: TRBJ2-2
V gene: TRBV7-2
D gene: .

CDR3 DNA: TGTGCCAGCAGTCCCCGGGGGTCCGTAGGCAATCAGCCCCAGCATTTT
CDR3 protein: CASSPRGSVGNQPQHF
clone size: .
J gene: TRBJ1-5
V gene: TRBV6-5
D gene: .

CDR3 DNA: TGCAGCGTTGCGGGAAACTATGGCTACACCTTC
CDR3 protein: CSVAGNYGYTF
clone size: many
J gene: TRBJ1-2
V gene: TRBV29-1
D gene: .

CDR3 DNA: TGCGCCAGCAGCTTGGCCGCGGGAGGGGTGGAGACCCAGTACTTC
CDR3 protein: CASSLAAGGVETQYF
clone size: many
J gene: TRBJ2-5
V gene: TRBV5-1
D gene: TRBD2

CDR3 DNA: TGTGCCAGCAGCCCCGGAGCGTTCTCCTACGAGCAGTACTTC
CDR3 protein: CASSPGAFSYEQYF
clone size: many
J gene: TRBJ2-7
V gene: TRBV9
D gene: .

CDR3 DNA: TGCAGCCACGCAAGGGGTGGCACTGAAGCTTTCTTT
CDR3 protein: CSHARGGTEAFF
clone size: many
J gene: TRBJ1-1
V gene: TRBV20-1
D gene: .

CDR3 DNA: TGTGCCAGCAGTCCTAGACTAGCACTGGAGCAGTACTTC
CDR3 protein: CASSPRLALEQYF
clone size: many
J gene: TRBJ2-7
V gene: TRBV12-3/TRBV12-4
D gene: TRBD2

CDR3 DNA: TGTGCCAGCACCCCTGGGGGTCCTCGATCCGGGGCCAACGTCCTGACTTTC
CDR3 protein: CASTPGGPRSGANVLTF
clone size: few
J gene: TRBJ2-6
V gene: TRBV6-6
D gene: .

CDR3 DNA: TGCGCCAGCAGCTTAGGAGGGGGTGGTTCTGAAGCTTTCTTT
CDR3 protein: CASSLGGGGSEAFF
clone size: many
J gene: TRBJ1-1
V gene: TRBV5-1
D gene: .

CDR3 DNA: TGTGCCAGCAGCTTCGGGACTAGTCACAATGAGCAGTTCTTC
CDR3 protein: CASSFGTSHNEQFF
clone size: many
J gene: TRBJ2-1
V gene: TRBV5-5
D gene: TRBD2

CDR3 DNA: TGCGCCAGCAGTGAACAGGGTAATCAGCCCCAGCATTTT
CDR3 protein: CASSEQGNQPQHF
clone size: many
J gene: TRBJ1-5
V gene: TRBV10-1
D gene: .

CDR3 DNA: TGCGCCAGCAGCTTGACAGTCTCCTACGAGCAGTACTTC
CDR3 protein: CASSLTVSYEQYF
clone size: .
J gene: TRBJ2-7
V gene: TRBV5-1
D gene: .